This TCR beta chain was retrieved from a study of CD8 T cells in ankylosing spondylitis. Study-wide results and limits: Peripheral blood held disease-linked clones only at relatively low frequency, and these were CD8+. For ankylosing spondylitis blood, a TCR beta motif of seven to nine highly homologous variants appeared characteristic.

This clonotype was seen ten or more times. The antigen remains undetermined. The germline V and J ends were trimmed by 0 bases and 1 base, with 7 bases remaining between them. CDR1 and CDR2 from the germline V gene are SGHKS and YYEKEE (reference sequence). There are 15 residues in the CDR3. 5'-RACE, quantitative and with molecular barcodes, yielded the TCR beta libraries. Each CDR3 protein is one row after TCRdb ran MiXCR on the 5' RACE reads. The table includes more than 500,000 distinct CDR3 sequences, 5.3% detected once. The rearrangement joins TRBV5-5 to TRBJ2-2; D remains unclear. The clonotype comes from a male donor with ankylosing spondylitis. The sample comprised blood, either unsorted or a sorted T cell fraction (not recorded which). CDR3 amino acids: CASSLEGRNTGELFF. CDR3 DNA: TGTGCCAGCAGCTTGGAGGGTCGGAACACCGGGGAGCTGTTTTTT.